The rows below give T cell receptor beta chains drawn from one sample of a study of regulatory T cells in long-lasting Graves disease. From the multiplex PCR reads, TCRdb called clonotypes with MiXCR, one entry per CDR3 protein. The data contain fewer than 550,000 distinct CDR3 sequences, roughly a fifth of them singletons. The material was peripheral blood mononuclear cells (PBMCs), obtained when the disease was refractory, from a patient treated with antithyroid drugs. Source of these receptors: a female donor with Graves disease. Each CDR3 is given without its conserved first and last residue. Each record gives: V gene, J gene, CDR3 protein.

>TRBV19|TRBJ2-7
ASSMTTNVLYEQY
>TRBV11-2|TRBJ1-2
ASSGWEAGYT
>TRBV19|TRBJ1-6
ASMEQGGGNSPLH
>TRBV30|TRBJ1-2
AWQSNYGYT
>TRBV24-1|TRBJ2-3
ATSEGLAASTDTQY
>TRBV2|TRBJ2-5
ASEVQQETQY
>TRBV27|TRBJ2-7
ASSLFGTGSEQY
>TRBV27|TRBJ2-7
ASRSTSGSYEQY
>TRBV12-3/TRBV12-4|TRBJ2-7
ASSTTPGAYEQY
>TRBV2|TRBJ1-1
ASRDRKTMNTEAF
>TRBV7-2|TRBJ2-7
ASSLDTTNYEQY
>TRBV9|TRBJ2-2
ASSVTGQGAAGELF
>TRBV20-1|TRBJ1-5
SARVIEGQPQH
>TRBV30|TRBJ1-1
AWQPLNTEAF
>TRBV2|TRBJ1-6
ASSEGITGTGSYNSPLH